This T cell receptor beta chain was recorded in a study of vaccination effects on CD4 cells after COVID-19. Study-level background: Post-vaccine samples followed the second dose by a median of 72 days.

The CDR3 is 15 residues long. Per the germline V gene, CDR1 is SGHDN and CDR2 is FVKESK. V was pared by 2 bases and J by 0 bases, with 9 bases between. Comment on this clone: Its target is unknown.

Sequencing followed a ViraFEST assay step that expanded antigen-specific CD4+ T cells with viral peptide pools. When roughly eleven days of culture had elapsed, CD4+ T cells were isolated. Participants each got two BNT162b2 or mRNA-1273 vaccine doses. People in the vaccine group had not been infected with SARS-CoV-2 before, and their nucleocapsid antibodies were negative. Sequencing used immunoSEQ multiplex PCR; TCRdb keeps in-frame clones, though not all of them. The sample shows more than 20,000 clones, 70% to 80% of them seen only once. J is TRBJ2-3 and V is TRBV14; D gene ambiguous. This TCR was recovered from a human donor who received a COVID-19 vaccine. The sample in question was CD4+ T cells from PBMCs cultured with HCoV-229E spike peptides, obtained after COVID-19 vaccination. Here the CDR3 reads CASSQNKGSTDTQYF. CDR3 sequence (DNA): TGTGCCAGCAGCCAAAACAAGGGTAGCACAGATACGCAGTATTTT.